One sample yielded the 23 T cell receptor beta chains listed below, sequenced in a study of T cells in localized non-small cell lung cancer. Clones were sequenced by immunoSEQ multiplex PCR, and TCRdb holds only the in-frame ones, with some missing. The table has tens of thousands of clones, roughly 87% seen once. This specimen was peripheral blood mononuclear cells, taken before any cancer treatment. Source of these receptors: a male donor aged 60 or older with stage II lung adenocarcinoma.

The chain is built from TRBV2 and TRBJ2-4; D tentatively fits TRBD1 or TRBD2 (5 bases each). V shed 1 base and J shed 15 bases, with 13 bases lying between them. The CDR3 covers 12 residues. Germline assignment: CDR1 SNHLY and CDR2 FYNNEI. CDR3 coding DNA: TGTGCCAGCAGTGAAGGGGGGTCTATCAGGTACTTC. Encoded protein: CASSEGGSIRYF. The whole variable domain, filled in from reference TRBV2 and TRBJ2-4, reads EPEVTQTPSHQVTQMGQEVILRCVPISNHLYFYWYRQILGQKVEFLVSFYNNEISEKSEIFDDQFSVERPDGSNFTLKIRSTKLEDSAMYFCASSEGGSIRYFGAGTRLSVL.

V is TRBV5-4 and J is TRBJ2-5; weak D call: TRBD1 (6 bases). CDR3 length equals 16 residues. The V gene's germline CDR1 is SGHNT and CDR2 YYREEE (reference sequence). The V and J ends lost 0 bases and 2 bases respectively, with 14 bases between them. The CDR3 region has the DNA TGTGCCAGCAGCTTGGCCGCCAGGGGCCTTCAAGAGACCCAGTACTTC. Amino acids: CASSLAARGLQETQYF.

The rearrangement links TRBV11-2 to TRBJ2-1, with D hard to call. Germline V gives CDR1 SGHAT, CDR2 FQNNGV. Trimming stripped 5 bases from V and 2 bases from J, with 1 base between. The CDR3 spans 11 residues. Here the CDR3 DNA reads TGTGCCAGCAGCCCCTACAATGAGCAGTTCTTC. The encoded protein is CASSPYNEQFF.

This clone came up once. The genes are TRBV7-9 and TRBJ1-2; D call uncertain. This CDR3 has 11 amino acids. CDR1 is SEHNR, CDR2 FQNEAQ, per germline (reference sequence). The V end lost 3 bases, the J end lost 7 bases, and 6 bases lay between the germline ends. The CDR3 coding sequence is TGTGCCAGCAGCTTCGGAATTGGCTACACCTTC. This sequence encodes CASSFGIGYTF.

This chain uses TRBV21-1 with TRBJ2-1; the table assigns TRBD2, which was not confirmed against the DNA. TRBV21-1 corresponds to a pseudogene. The CDR3 totals 13 residues. The CDR3 is CASSKNLAHEQFF. CDR3 DNA: TGTGCCAGCAGCAAAAATCTAGCGCATGAGCAGTTCTTC.

The rearrangement joins TRBV9 to TRBJ1-2, with 8 bases lining up with TRBD1. Looked up from germline, CDR1 is SGDLS and CDR2 is YYNGEE. V was clipped by 7 bases and J by 7 bases; unmatched bases: 6. The CDR3 has 12 amino acids. CDR3 residues: CASYQGASGYTF. The CDR3 DNA follows: TGTGCCAGCTACCAGGGGGCCTCTGGCTACACCTTC.

This chain links TRBV6-1 with TRBJ2-7; no firm D call. The CDR3 has 13 amino acids. The germline V gene has CDR1 MNHNS and CDR2 SASEGT. Trimming left V 5 bases short and J 2 bases short, with 10 bases between. As DNA, the CDR3 is TGTGCCAGCAGTAGAGTTTTCCCCTACGAGCAGTACTTC. Amino acid sequence: CASSRVFPYEQYF.

V and J are TRBV2 and TRBJ1-2; unclear D gene. The CDR3 runs 11 residues. The ends were cut back, 8 bases at V and 4 bases at J, with 8 bases in the middle. The germline gives CDR1 SNHLY, CDR2 FYNNEI. CDR3 bases: TGTGCCAGCGAGGAAAGCTATGGCTACACCTTC. Translation gives CASEESYGYTF.

The V call is TRBV7-9, the J call TRBJ2-2; tentatively, D is TRBD2 (6 bases). CDR3 length: 13 residues. The germline CDR1 and CDR2 sequences are SEHNR and FQNEAQ (reference sequence). DNA of the CDR3: TGTGCTAGCGGCAGGATCGACACCGGGGAGCTGTTTTTT. The encoded protein is CASGRIDTGELFF.

The V call is TRBV29-1, the J call TRBJ1-5; D is unclear. The V end was cut by 3 bases, the J end by 9 bases, with 15 bases between. Germline V gives CDR1 SQVTM, CDR2 ANQGSEA. The CDR3 totals 13 residues. The CDR3 nucleotides are TGCAGCGTTGAGGAACCTAGAAACGGGCCCCAGCATTTT. It codes for CSVEEPRNGPQHF.

This clone was found once. This rearrangement joins TRBV6-1 to TRBJ2-3; unclear D gene. V dropped 2 bases and J dropped 3 bases, with 9 bases sitting between them. Germline V gene lookup returns CDR1 MNHNS and CDR2 SASEGT. CDR3 length equals 14 residues. In DNA form, the CDR3 reads TGTGCCAGCAGTGAATCTCAGTCGACAGATACGCAGTATTTT. Translated, it gives CASSESQSTDTQYF.

The chain carries TRBV19 and TRBJ2-3, with TRBD2 matching 10 bases. J gave up 4 bases and V 3 bases, and 7 bases lay outside the gene matches. The CDR3 contains 16 residues. Per the germline V gene, CDR1 is LNHDA and CDR2 is SQIVND (reference sequence). CDR3 coding DNA: TGTGCCAGTAGTATGGGACTAGCGCGGGGCCCAGATACGCAGTATTTT. Amino acid sequence: CASSMGLARGPDTQYF.

The table lists this clone with a count of one. The chain uses TRBV7-2 and TRBJ1-2, with D uncertain. The CDR3 runs 15 residues. V lost 4 bases and J lost 2, with 14 bases in between. Germline assignment: CDR1 SGHTA and CDR2 FQGNSA. CDR3 residues: CASSSRTGINYGYTF. The CDR3 nucleotides are TGTGCCAGCAGCTCGAGGACGGGGATCAACTATGGCTACACCTTC.

For the CDR3, the DNA is TGTGCCAGTAGTAGTCCGATTACAGGGGGTCCCCAGCCCCAGCATTTT. It yields the protein CASSSPITGGPQPQHF. The chain combines TRBV19 with TRBJ1-5; TRBD1 aligns across 8 bases. Germline V gene lookup returns CDR1 LNHDA and CDR2 SQIVND (reference sequence). V shed 4 bases and J 7 bases; nucleotides not matched to a gene: 12. The CDR3 has 16 amino acids. The complete variable domain, with remaining parts taken from reference TRBV19 and TRBJ1-5, reads DGGITQSPKYLFRKEGQNVTLSCEQNLNHDAMYWYRQDPGQGLRLIYYSQIVNDFQKGDIAEGYSVSREKKESFPLTVTSAQKNPTAFYLCASSSPITGGPQPQHFGDGTRLSIL.

The chain has TRBV19 and TRBJ1-4; no firm D call. This CDR3 has 15 amino acids. The V end lost 6 bases, the J end lost 4 bases, and 15 bases lay between the germline ends. Germline CDR1 and CDR2: LNHDA and SQIVND (reference sequence). CDR3 region: CASSDFPGGNEKLFF. CDR3 bases: TGTGCCAGTAGCGACTTCCCCGGTGGTAATGAAAAACTGTTTTTT.

V gene TRBV19 combines with J gene TRBJ1-1; no firm D call. Trimming cost V 0 bases and J 0 bases, with 14 bases left between them. Per the germline V gene, CDR1 is LNHDA and CDR2 is SQIVND (reference sequence). This CDR3 region has 17 residues. CDR3 in amino acids: CASSIDSHSDLNTEAFF. CDR3 coding DNA: TGTGCCAGTAGTATAGACTCCCATTCGGACCTGAACACTGAAGCTTTCTTT.

This clone came up a few times. V usage is TRBV29-1 and J usage is TRBJ1-5; D is undetermined. Germline CDR1 SQVTM, CDR2 ANQGSEA. Trimming cost V 6 bases and J 2 bases, with 17 bases left between them. The CDR3 covers 15 residues. CDR3 loop: CSVADGIIGNQPQHF. For the CDR3, the DNA is TGCAGCGTAGCGGACGGGATTATAGGCAATCAGCCCCAGCATTTT.

V gene TRBV4-3 combines with J gene TRBJ1-1; D not certain. Between the trimmed V and J ends, which lost 7 bases and 2 bases, there was a span of 5 bases. Looked up from germline, CDR1 is LGHNA and CDR2 is YSLEER. The CDR3 spans 11 residues. Written as DNA, the CDR3 is TGCGCCAGCACCAAAAACACTGAAGCTTTCTTT. Translating it yields CASTKNTEAFF.

The genes are TRBV30 and TRBJ1-2; D is perhaps TRBD1 (5 bases). Trimming took 0 bases from V and 7 from J, leaving 12 bases between them. The V gene's germline CDR1 is GTSNPN and CDR2 SVGIG (reference sequence). The CDR3 loop spans 13 amino acids. The CDR3 nucleotides read TGTGCCTGGAGTGTGGGTTACGGGGCTGGCTACACCTTC. This translates into CAWSVGYGAGYTF.

The J gene is TRBJ1-1, the V gene TRBV19; D unresolved. Germline V gene data show CDR1 as LNHDA and CDR2 as SQIVND (reference sequence). Trimming stripped 9 bases from V and 4 bases from J, with 18 bases between. This CDR3 spans 14 amino acids. CDR3 sequence reads: CASVEEGLGTEAFF. DNA for the CDR3: TGTGCCAGCGTGGAGGAGGGTTTGGGCACTGAAGCTTTCTTT.

This rearrangement joins TRBV5-1 to TRBJ1-2, with TRBD1 matching 8 bases. Germline-derived CDR1 and CDR2 are SGHRS and YFSETQ. The CDR3 covers 21 residues. With V trimmed by 0 bases and J by 7 bases, 26 bases remained unmatched. CDR3 residues: CASSLAGLSSNAGGPGGGYTF. CDR3 DNA: TGCGCCAGCAGCTTGGCCGGGTTGTCAAGTAATGCAGGGGGCCCCGGTGGTGGCTACACCTTC.

This chain joins TRBV19 and TRBJ2-4; D gene ambiguous. The CDR3 is 14 amino acids. Trimming left V 3 bases short and J 8 bases short, with 14 bases between. In germline, CDR1 is LNHDA, CDR2 SQIVND (reference sequence). In DNA form, the CDR3 reads TGTGCCAGTAGTATCAATGGAGCTTCGGACATTCAGTACTTC. Encoded protein: CASSINGASDIQYF. Combining the CDR3 with reference TRBV19 and TRBJ2-4 gives the whole variable domain DGGITQSPKYLFRKEGQNVTLSCEQNLNHDAMYWYRQDPGQGLRLIYYSQIVNDFQKGDIAEGYSVSREKKESFPLTVTSAQKNPTAFYLCASSINGASDIQYFGAGTRLSVL.

The chain employs TRBV28 and TRBJ1-5; D is uncertain. This CDR3 has 16 residues. The germline V gene has CDR1 MDHEN and CDR2 SYDVKM. Trimming took off 7 bases at V and 6 bases at J, with 22 bases between the two ends. CDR3 sequence reads: CASTPFLRELGQPQHF. The CDR3 DNA is TGTGCCAGCACCCCGTTCCTAAGAGAACTAGGTCAGCCCCAGCATTTT.